These 24 T cell receptor beta chains came from one sample sequenced in a study of vaccination and CD4 T cells after COVID-19. Oncomine TCR Beta short-read sequencing was applied to DNA from cultured CD4+ T cells. TCRdb re-called the PCR reads with MiXCR, one entry per CDR3 protein. The sample lists 20,000 to 25,000 distinct CDR3 sequences, 40% to 50% occurring once. Treatment reported: roughly 10-day PBMC culture with coronavirus spike peptide pools or control peptides (ViraFEST assay). The antigens these receptors bind are not known. Sequencing used CD4+ T cells from blood, cultured in vitro, obtained before SARS-CoV-2 vaccination. These receptors originate from a human donor who received a COVID-19 vaccine.

The V call is TRBV20-1, the J call TRBJ1-2; D not certain. This CDR3 has 12 amino acids. The V end was cut by 0 bases, the J end by 4 bases, with 6 bases between. The germline V gene encodes CDR1 DFQATT and CDR2 SNEGSKA (reference sequence). CDR3: CSARETSYGYTF. CDR3 in DNA: TGCAGTGCTAGAGAGACGAGCTATGGCTACACCTTC.

The chain recombines TRBV25-1 with TRBJ2-5, with D tentatively TRBD2 (6 bases). The CDR3 sequence is 14 residues long. V lost 7 bases and J 4 bases, leaving 16 bases between the germline ends. The V gene's germline CDR1 is MGHDK and CDR2 SYGVNS. CDR3 bases: TGTGCCAGCACCCCGAGTCGGGGGTTAGAGACCCAGTACTTC. It specifies CASTPSRGLETQYF.

The chain links TRBV7-9 to TRBJ1-4; possible D gene TRBD1, 5 bases. V was cut by 3 bases and J by 6 bases, with 14 bases left in between. Germline V gene data show CDR1 as SEHNR and CDR2 as FQNEAQ (reference sequence). The CDR3 is 15 residues long. In nucleotides, the CDR3 is TGTGCCAGCAGCTTCGTGAAGGGGCAAGATGAAAAACTGTTTTTT. Its protein product is CASSFVKGQDEKLFF.

This chain uses TRBV9 with TRBJ1-2; 9 bases line up with TRBD1. Trimming removed 3 bases from V and 5 bases from J; junction bases left unmatched: 5. The CDR3 is made up of 14 amino acids. Per the germline V gene, CDR1 is SGDLS and CDR2 is YYNGEE. In DNA form, the CDR3 reads TGTGCCAGCAGCGGGGGACAGGGCCATTATGGCTACACCTTC. Translation: CASSGGQGHYGYTF.

V and J are TRBV5-1 and TRBJ2-2, with 8 bases matching TRBD1. CDR1 and CDR2 from the germline V gene are SGHRS and YFSETQ. V lost 2 bases to trimming and J lost 3 bases; unmatched junction nucleotides: 6. The CDR3 is made up of 16 amino acids. Written as DNA, the CDR3 is TGCGCCAGCAGCTTAGGACAGGGAATGGACACCGGGGAGCTGTTTTTT. This encodes CASSLGQGMDTGELFF. Supplemented by reference TRBV5-1 and TRBJ2-2, the full variable domain reads KAGVTQTPRYLIKTRGQQVTLSCSPISGHRSVSWYQQTPGQGLQFLFEYFSETQRNKGNFPGRFSGRQFSNSRSEMNVSTLELGDSALYLCASSLGQGMDTGELFFGEGSRLTVL.

V is TRBV6-5 and J is TRBJ1-2; D possibly corresponds to TRBD1 (5 bases). The V end lost 2 bases, the J end lost 4 bases, and 11 bases lay between the germline ends. CDR3 length: 14 residues. Germline-derived CDR1 and CDR2 are MNHEY and SVGAGI. CDR3 sequence reads: CASSYRWDGYGYTF. Written as DNA, the CDR3 is TGTGCCAGCAGTTACCGGTGGGACGGCTATGGCTACACCTTC.

This clonotype appeared a few times. CDR3 sequence (DNA): TGTGCCAGCAGTGGGACCTACGAGCAGTACTTC. Translated: CASSGTYEQYF. V and J are TRBV6-1 and TRBJ2-7; D not certain. The CDR3 has 11 amino acids. V was clipped by 4 bases and J by 2 bases, with 3 bases between them. Germline V lookup: CDR1 MNHNS, CDR2 SASEGT.

In this sample, this clonotype turned up a few times. The V and J genes are TRBV19 and TRBJ1-5; no clear D gene. The CDR3 runs to 13 residues. Germline CDR1 reads LNHDA; CDR2 reads SQIVND (reference sequence). Deletions cut 8 bases from V and 2 bases from J, with 10 bases between. Here the CDR3 reads CASATRRNQPQHF. The CDR3 DNA is TGTGCCAGTGCTACAAGGCGCAATCAGCCCCAGCATTTT.

The rearrangement uses TRBV23-1 and TRBJ1-2; D gene uncertain. TRBV23-1 is an open reading frame, and its role is uncertain. The CDR3 loop spans 16 amino acids. V gave up 7 bases and J gave up 5 bases, with 23 bases separating them. The CDR3 loop reads CASIPDLSLSCYGYTF. The CDR3 DNA reads TGCGCCAGCATTCCCGATTTGTCCCTATCATGTTATGGCTACACCTTC.

The chain recombines TRBV7-3 with TRBJ2-1; 9 positions agree with TRBD2. With V trimmed by 4 bases and J by 4 bases, 5 bases remained unmatched. Looked up from germline, CDR1 is SGHTA and CDR2 is FQGTGA. This CDR3 has 15 amino acids. Here the CDR3 reads CASSSLAGPYNEQFF. Written as DNA, the CDR3 is TGTGCCAGCAGCTCCCTAGCGGGACCTTACAATGAGCAGTTCTTC.

This clonotype appeared a few times. The chain combines TRBV6-1 with TRBJ1-1; 7 nucleotides line up with TRBD1. Germline CDR1 is MNHNS and CDR2 is SASEGT. V lost 4 bases, J lost 6 bases, and 5 bases stayed unmatched. This CDR3 spans 13 amino acids. This CDR3 is CASSATGEAEAFF. DNA for the CDR3: TGTGCCAGCAGTGCCACAGGGGAGGCTGAAGCTTTCTTT.

As regards this clonotype: Given a much more abundant clone one base away, this may be a read error. The chain joins TRBV27 to TRBJ1-2; the match to TRBD1 covers 8 bases. CDR1 is MNHEY, CDR2 SMNVEV, per germline (reference sequence). After removal of 2 bases from V and 7 bases from J, the junction contained 18 bases not matched to a gene. The CDR3 contains 18 residues. As DNA, the CDR3 is TGTGCCAGCAGTTTACAGGGGGCAATGGATGACCTTGGCTGTGGCTACACCTTC. The encoded protein is CASSLQGAMDDLGCGYTF.

This clonotype was counted a single time. The chain employs TRBV6-5 and TRBJ2-7, with 12 bases that match TRBD2. The CDR3 sequence is 16 residues long. The germline V gene encodes CDR1 MNHEY and CDR2 SVGAGI. V trimming: 0 bases; J trimming: 3 bases; junction bases outside the gene matches: 3. The CDR3 nucleotides read TGTGCCAGCAGTTACTCGCTAGCGGGGGGGGTCTACGAGCAGTACTTC. Translation gives CASSYSLAGGVYEQYF.

V and J are TRBV7-2 and TRBJ2-5; 10 nucleotides match TRBD2. The germline gives CDR1 SGHTA, CDR2 FQGNSA. J lost 7 bases, V lost 4 bases, and 12 bases had no gene match. The CDR3 is made up of 16 amino acids. In nucleotides, the CDR3 is TGTGCCAGCAGCTCCCTTTTTGAGCGGGGGGGCGGGACCCAGTACTTC. Its protein product is CASSSLFERGGGTQYF. The whole variable domain, remainder taken from reference TRBV7-2 and TRBJ2-5, is GAGVSQSPSNKVTEKGKDVELRCDPISGHTALYWYRQSLGQGLEFLIYFQGNSAPDKSGLPSDRFSAERTGGSVSTLTIQRTQQEDSAVYLCASSSLFERGGGTQYFGPGTRLLVL.

CDR3 in amino acids: CASSRQGGFQPQHF. The DNA for the CDR3 is TGTGCCAGCAGCCGACAGGGAGGGTTTCAGCCCCAGCATTTT. The chain recombines TRBV27 with TRBJ1-5; 7 nucleotides agree with TRBD1. Trimming cost V 6 bases and J 6 bases; bases outside gene matches: 8. CDR3 length: 14 amino acids. Germline CDR1 is MNHEY and CDR2 is SMNVEV (reference sequence).

This chain connects TRBV7-2 to TRBJ2-3; tentative D call: TRBD2 (6 bases). Looked up from germline, CDR1 is SGHTA and CDR2 is FQGNSA. The CDR3 consists of 14 residues. Trimming stripped 0 bases from V and 6 bases from J, with 10 bases between. This CDR3 is CASSLARGRDTQYF. The DNA of the CDR3 is TGTGCCAGCAGCTTAGCGCGAGGGAGGGATACGCAGTATTTT.

This clonotype has a handful of counts. The J gene is TRBJ2-3, the V gene TRBV6-5, with 8 bases fitting TRBD1. V was clipped by 2 bases and J by 2 bases; unmatched bases: 3. Germline CDR1 MNHEY, CDR2 SVGAGI. The CDR3 contains 15 residues. The CDR3, as DNA: TGTGCCAGCAGTTACGGACAGGGATCCACAGATACGCAGTATTTT. The encoded protein is CASSYGQGSTDTQYF.

The chain carries TRBV12-5 and TRBJ2-1, with 14 bases matching TRBD2. Per germline, CDR1 LGHNT and CDR2 FRNRAP. The V segment lost 7 bases and the J segment 8 bases; nucleotides outside the gene matches: 7. This CDR3 comprises 15 residues. For the CDR3, the DNA is TGTGCTAGTGCCCGAGGGACTAGCGGGGGCTATGAGCAGTTCTTC. This codes for CASARGTSGGYEQFF.

This clonotype was found a few times. The chain uses TRBV10-3 and TRBJ1-5; 8 nucleotides align to TRBD1. CDR1 is ENHRY and CDR2 is SYGVKD in the germline V gene. CDR3 length: 15 residues. V lost 3 bases to trimming and J lost 6 bases; unmatched junction nucleotides: 7. CDR3 protein: CAISDRGPSGQPQHF. For the CDR3, the DNA is TGTGCCATCAGTGACAGGGGGCCCTCGGGTCAGCCCCAGCATTTT.

J is TRBJ1-6 and V is TRBV2; possible D gene TRBD1, 5 bases. The CDR3 covers 14 residues. Germline V gene data show CDR1 as SNHLY and CDR2 as FYNNEI. Trimming stripped 6 bases from V and 6 bases from J, with 12 bases between. CDR3 amino acids: CASRTGQSNSPLHF. The CDR3, as DNA: TGTGCCAGCAGAACCGGACAAAGTAATTCACCCCTCCACTTT.

Regarding this clonotype: The germline gene is not matched at one end of the junction; a read error may be the cause. The rearrangement links TRBV6-1 to TRBJ1-1; D might be TRBD1 (5 bases). CDR3 length: 15 amino acids. Looked up from germline, CDR1 is MNHNS and CDR2 is SASEGT. The CDR3 is CASSNPGLRWTEALF. In nucleotides, the CDR3 is TGTGCCAGCAGTAATCCGGGACTCCGGTGGACTGAAGCTCTCTTT.

This clonotype turned up a few times. The chain's CDR3 is CSASKGAADGAFF. The CDR3 region has the DNA TGCAGTGCTAGTAAGGGGGCGGCCGACGGAGCTTTCTTT. The chain employs TRBV20-1 and TRBJ1-1; 7 bases are shared with TRBD1. The germline V gene encodes CDR1 DFQATT and CDR2 SNEGSKA (reference sequence). The trim removed 3 bases at V and 10 bases at J, leaving 11 bases unmatched. The CDR3 covers 13 residues.

This clonotype was detected once. The gene calls are TRBV11-3 and TRBJ2-3, with TRBD2 identical over 11 bases. The CDR3 consists of 16 residues. Germline values: CDR1 SGHNT, CDR2 YENEEA. The trim removed 6 bases at V and 1 base at J, leaving 6 bases unmatched. The CDR3 sequence: CASSPTSGDRTDTQYF. The CDR3 bases are TGTGCCAGCAGTCCGACTAGCGGGGACCGCACAGATACGCAGTATTTT.

The genes are TRBV9 and TRBJ1-5, with no clear D. Trimming left V 0 bases short and J 5 bases short, with 6 bases between. Germline CDR1 SGDLS, CDR2 YYNGEE. This CDR3 region has 13 residues. This CDR3 reads CASSVDTYQPQHF. CDR3 nucleotides: TGTGCCAGCAGCGTAGACACCTATCAGCCCCAGCATTTT.